The TCR beta chain under discussion was sequenced for a study of T-cell memory formation after mild COVID-19. From the 5' RACE reads, TCRdb called clonotypes with MiXCR, one entry per CDR3 protein. The sample records approximately 480,000 distinct CDR3 sequences, approximately 18% being singletons. CDR1 and CDR2 from the germline V gene are SEHNR and FQNEAQ (reference sequence). The CDR3 loop spans 16 amino acids. Trimming removed 0 bases at V and 2 bases at J, with 13 bases between. This clonotype has a handful of counts. V gene TRBV7-9 combines with J gene TRBJ2-5; TRBD2 might be the D (6 bases). The source of this sequence is an adult woman who had mild COVID-19 (a few samples of this study predate the infection). Cell type and time point are not known. The sequencing sample was made of PBMCs or a T cell subset sorted from them (not recorded which). This CDR3 reads CASSLARGREQETQYF. CDR3 DNA: TGTGCCAGCAGCTTAGCGCGTGGACGGGAGCAAGAGACCCAGTACTTC.